Below are 26 T cell receptor beta chains sequenced from a single sample in a study of T cells in Graves' hyperthyroidism and ophthalmopathy. TCR beta CDR3 region amplification was performed from RNA transcripts. TCR CDR3 underwent first-round RT-PCR with the HTBI primer set. TCRdb redid the calling of the multiplex PCR reads with MiXCR, one entry per CDR3 protein. The profile covers roughly 510,000 distinct CDR3 sequences, with about 20% appearing a single time and 26% taken by the ten largest. The sample taken for sequencing was blood. The receptors stem from a man younger than 35 with Graves' hyperthyroidism.

The table lists this clonotype with many counts. The chain is built from TRBV11-2 and TRBJ1-2; a possible D gene is TRBD1 (5 bases). CDR1 SGHAT and CDR2 FQNNGV come from the germline V gene. V was pared by 4 bases and J by 3 bases, with 15 bases between. The CDR3 spans 15 residues. In DNA, the CDR3 is TGTGCCAGCAGCTCCTACAAGGGGTCCTACTATGGCTACACCTTC. Translated, it gives CASSSYKGSYYGYTF.

The rearrangement joins TRBV10-2 to TRBJ1-1, with a possible D match to TRBD1 (6 bases). Per germline, CDR1 WSHSY and CDR2 SAAADI. Deletions cut 4 bases from V and 2 bases from J, with 17 bases between. The CDR3 is 16 amino acids. Here the CDR3 reads CASSGRGGGLNTEAFF. CDR3 sequence (DNA): TGCGCCAGCAGTGGCCGCGGGGGGGGCCTTAACACTGAAGCTTTCTTT.

The chain links TRBV28 to TRBJ2-4, with TRBD1 identical over 7 bases. The CDR3 is 14 amino acids. J was trimmed by 1 base and V by 9 bases; bases with no gene match: 6. CDR1 is MDHEN and CDR2 is SYDVKM in the germline V gene. CDR3 sequence: CASTGQAAKNIQYF. The CDR3 region has the DNA TGTGCCAGTACCGGACAGGCCGCCAAAAACATTCAGTACTTC.

This clonotype was observed a few times. Since a much larger clone is just one base distant, this may be a read error. This chain connects TRBV10-3 to TRBJ1-1; TRBD1 aligns across 7 bases. This CDR3 is 13 amino acids long. CDR1 and CDR2 from the germline V gene are ENHRY and SYGVKD. The CDR3 DNA sequence: TGTGCCATCAAAGGGCAGGGGGTATCTGAAGCTCTCTTT. Protein: CAIKGQGVSEALF.

This clonotype was picked up many times. This rearrangement joins TRBV27 to TRBJ1-2; 7 bases fit TRBD1. V was clipped by 5 bases and J by 5 bases; unmatched bases: 8. Germline values: CDR1 MNHEY, CDR2 SMNVEV (reference sequence). The CDR3 is 14 residues long. The CDR3 DNA follows: TGTGCCAGCAGTCCTAGGCCAGGGGGTTATGGCTACACCTTC. Translating gives CASSPRPGGYGYTF.

The table lists this clonotype with a few counts. Here the CDR3 DNA reads TGTGCCAGCAGTTTCGACCGTCCCACCGGGGAGCTGTTTTTT. This codes for CASSFDRPTGELFF. The chain carries TRBV6-5 and TRBJ2-2, with D hard to call. Trimming removed 4 bases from V and 4 bases from J, with 10 bases in between. The V gene's germline CDR1 is MNHEY and CDR2 SVGAGI. The CDR3 is 14 residues long.

This clonotype showed up many times. This rearrangement joins TRBV7-9 to TRBJ1-2; no definite D call. In germline, CDR1 is SEHNR, CDR2 FQNEAQ (reference sequence). The CDR3 loop spans 13 amino acids. V was trimmed by 0 bases and J by 4 bases, leaving 6 bases between them. The CDR3 DNA reads as TGTGCCAGCAGCTTAGCAGCAAGCTATGGCTACACCTTC. It encodes CASSLAASYGYTF.

This clonotype was observed many times. The rearrangement uses TRBV6-5 and TRBJ2-5; D uncertain. Per germline, CDR1 MNHEY and CDR2 SVGAGI. With 4 bases removed from V and 5 bases from J, the gap between germline ends came to 14 bases. CDR3 length: 14 amino acids. CDR3 nucleotide sequence: TGTGCCAGCAGTTCGGACGGACGCCCCGAGACCCAGTACTTC. Translated: CASSSDGRPETQYF.

The gene calls are TRBV6-1 and TRBJ1-2, with TRBD1 identical over 7 bases. This CDR3 comprises 14 residues. Unmatched junction bases numbered 8, after V lost 2 bases and J lost 8 bases. The germline CDR1 and CDR2 sequences are MNHNS and SASEGT. This CDR3 is CASSETGVLEGYTF. CDR3 DNA: TGTGCCAGCAGTGAAACAGGGGTACTGGAGGGCTACACCTTC.

This CDR3 is CASSPWGGHGEQYF. CDR3 coding DNA: TGTGCCAGCAGCCCTTGGGGGGGGCACGGGGAGCAGTACTTC. The genes are TRBV6-1 and TRBJ2-7, with D possibly matching TRBD2 (7 bases). CDR1 is MNHNS, CDR2 SASEGT, per germline. V was shortened by 6 bases and J by 7 bases, with 19 bases between the two germline ends. This CDR3 contains 14 residues.

In its sample, this clonotype was seen many times. The chain recombines TRBV28 with TRBJ2-7, with D maybe TRBD1 (5 bases). Germline V CDR1 and CDR2: MDHEN, SYDVKM. This CDR3 region has 12 residues. V was cut by 4 bases and J by 5 bases, with 9 bases left in between. In DNA form, the CDR3 reads TGTGCCAGCAGTTCCGCAGGGAACGAGCAGTACTTC. Protein product: CASSSAGNEQYF.

V usage is TRBV6-4 and J usage is TRBJ2-3, with 9 bases aligning to TRBD1. Trimming cost V 6 bases and J 0 bases; bases outside gene matches: 7. Germline values: CDR1 MRHNA, CDR2 SNTAGT. The CDR3 consists of 16 residues. The chain's CDR3 is CASSPQGARSTDTQYF. DNA for the CDR3: TGTGCCAGCAGCCCACAGGGGGCGAGGAGCACAGATACGCAGTATTTT.

This clonotype was seen repeatedly, ten times or more. V is TRBV6-1 and J is TRBJ1-5, with D unclear. This CDR3 spans 13 amino acids. V shed 7 bases and J shed 3 bases, with 10 bases lying between them. Germline CDR1 MNHNS, CDR2 SASEGT. CDR3 region: CASTTDFNQPQHF. For the CDR3, the DNA is TGTGCCAGCACGACCGATTTCAATCAGCCCCAGCATTTT.

The chain recombines TRBV5-6 with TRBJ2-7; a weak D match, TRBD2 (5 bases). CDR1 is SGHDT, CDR2 YYEEEE, per germline. Trimming cost V 0 bases and J 0 bases, with 10 bases left between them. CDR3 length equals 15 residues. This CDR3 is CASSLDVGSSYEQYF. DNA of the CDR3: TGTGCCAGCAGCTTGGATGTAGGGAGCTCCTACGAGCAGTACTTC.

This clonotype was seen at least ten times. V usage is TRBV12-3 or TRBV12-4 and J usage is TRBJ1-1; weak D call: TRBD1 (6 bases). The CDR3 runs to 15 residues. V was pared by 0 bases and J by 2 bases, with 10 bases between. CDR3 protein: CASSLAGGPNTEAFF. DNA of the CDR3: TGTGCCAGCAGTTTAGCCGGGGGGCCTAACACTGAAGCTTTCTTT.

This clonotype was counted between two and nine times. The chain couples TRBV6-5 to TRBJ2-7, with TRBD2 as a possible D gene (6 bases). From germline, CDR1 is MNHEY and CDR2 SVGAGI. The germline V and J ends were trimmed by 0 bases and 4 bases, with 13 bases remaining between them. The CDR3 is 15 residues long. In DNA, the CDR3 is TGTGCCAGCAGTTACTCAGGCGGGAACCCTTACGAGCAGTACTTC. The encoded protein is CASSYSGGNPYEQYF.

This clonotype was counted ten times or more. The V call is TRBV6-5, the J call TRBJ1-2, with D unresolved. Trimming cost V 5 bases and J 8 bases, with 21 bases left between them. Germline-derived CDR1 and CDR2 are MNHEY and SVGAGI. The CDR3 contains 15 residues. CDR3 sequence: CASSHNTVSAAGYTF. The CDR3 DNA is TGTGCCAGCAGTCACAACACGGTGTCAGCGGCGGGCTACACCTTC.

The chain is built from TRBV19 and TRBJ2-5; 11 bases align to TRBD1. Per germline, CDR1 LNHDA and CDR2 SQIVND (reference sequence). The V gene end was trimmed by 5 bases and the J gene end by 5 bases; junction bases not matched to a gene: 13. The CDR3 has 17 residues. As DNA, the CDR3 is TGTGCCAGTAGTCCATTCTCCTGGACAGGGGGCAGGGAGACCCAGTACTTC. It yields the protein CASSPFSWTGGRETQYF.

This clonotype has ten or more counts. This rearrangement joins TRBV24-1 to TRBJ2-2; D uncertain. This CDR3 contains 14 residues. The V end lost 7 bases, the J end lost 3 bases, and 11 bases lay between the germline ends. CDR1 and CDR2 from the germline V gene are KGHDR and SFDVKD. The CDR3 reads CATRSHRDTGELFF. CDR3 DNA: TGTGCCACCAGGAGCCACCGGGACACCGGGGAGCTGTTTTTT.

V gene TRBV30 combines with J gene TRBJ1-5; D is perhaps TRBD1 (6 bases). CDR3 length: 12 residues. Trimming shortened V by 4 bases and J by 5 bases, and 9 bases separated the two germline ends. Germline CDR1 is GTSNPN and CDR2 is SVGIG (reference sequence). CDR3 bases: TGTGCCTGGACGTCAGGGGATCAGCCCCAGCATTTT. It is translated as CAWTSGDQPQHF.

To note about this clonotype: This may arise from a read error, as a much more abundant clone is one base away. The chain uses TRBV7-9 and TRBJ2-7, with TRBD1 identical over 9 bases. CDR1 and CDR2 from the germline V gene are SEHNR and FQNEAQ (reference sequence). The V and J ends lost 7 bases and 5 bases, in that order; junction bases with no gene match: 12. The CDR3 has 15 amino acids. CDR3 bases: TGTGCCAGCATCTTGGGACAGGGAGTCACGGACGAGCAGTACTTC. It codes for CASILGQGVTDEQYF.

The J gene is TRBJ2-6, the V gene TRBV12-3 or TRBV12-4, with D perhaps TRBD1 (6 bases). The CDR3 contains 16 residues. V lost 5 bases and J 0 bases, leaving 11 bases between the germline ends. This CDR3 reads CASSPGHFSGANVLTF. In DNA form, the CDR3 reads TGTGCCAGCAGTCCGGGACACTTCTCTGGGGCCAACGTCCTGACTTTC.

This clonotype was detected ten times or more. This rearrangement joins TRBV11-2 to TRBJ2-5; D not certain. The CDR3 runs 12 residues. Trimming cost V 5 bases and J 5 bases, with 9 bases left between them. Germline lookup yields CDR1 SGHAT and CDR2 FQNNGV. The CDR3 region has the DNA TGTGCCAGCAGCCCGCACAGCGAGACCCAGTACTTC. Translation: CASSPHSETQYF.

This clonotype was detected a few times. The J gene is TRBJ2-5, the V gene TRBV5-1, with D unresolved. Per the germline V gene, CDR1 is SGHRS and CDR2 is YFSETQ. V was trimmed by 4 bases and J by 4 bases, leaving 8 bases between them. CDR3 length equals 12 residues. CDR3 nucleotide sequence: TGCGCCAGCAGCCAAGACCCAGAGACCCAGTACTTC. Its translation: CASSQDPETQYF.

This clonotype has at least ten counts. This chain links TRBV6-9 with TRBJ1-1; 10 bases fit TRBD1. The CDR3 is made up of 15 amino acids. CDR1 MNHGY and CDR2 SVAAGI come from the germline V gene. V gave up 9 bases and J gave up 3 bases; unmatched junction bases: 10. CDR3 DNA: TGTGCCAGAATAGGGACAGGGGATATTGACACTGAAGCTTTCTTT. It yields the protein CARIGTGDIDTEAFF.

Points on this clonotype: A much more abundant neighbour one base away suggests this may be a read error. The gene calls are TRBV2 and TRBJ1-6; D is possibly TRBD1 (6 bases). This CDR3 is built from 15 residues. Deletions cut 5 bases from V and 10 bases from J, with 18 bases between. Per germline, CDR1 SNHLY and CDR2 FYNNEI. In DNA form, the CDR3 reads TGTGCCAGCAGTTATGGACTGCGGGGGCAGTCACCCCTCCACTTT. Protein product: CASSYGLRGQSPLHF.